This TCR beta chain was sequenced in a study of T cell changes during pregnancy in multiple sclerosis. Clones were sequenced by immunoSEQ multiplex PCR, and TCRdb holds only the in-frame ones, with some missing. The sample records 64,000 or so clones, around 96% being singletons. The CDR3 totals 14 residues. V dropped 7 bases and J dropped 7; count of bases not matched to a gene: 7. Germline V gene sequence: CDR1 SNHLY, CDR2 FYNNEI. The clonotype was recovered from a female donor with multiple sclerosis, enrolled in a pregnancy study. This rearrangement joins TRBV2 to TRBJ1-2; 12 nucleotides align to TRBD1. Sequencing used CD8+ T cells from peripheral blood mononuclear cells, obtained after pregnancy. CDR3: CASTRDRGQLGYTF. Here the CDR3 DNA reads TGTGCCAGCACCCGGGACAGGGGGCAGCTTGGCTACACCTTC. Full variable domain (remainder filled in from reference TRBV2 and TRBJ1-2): EPEVTQTPSHQVTQMGQEVILRCVPISNHLYFYWYRQILGQKVEFLVSFYNNEISEKSEIFDDQFSVERPDGSNFTLKIRSTKLEDSAMYFCASTRDRGQLGYTFGSGTRLTVV.